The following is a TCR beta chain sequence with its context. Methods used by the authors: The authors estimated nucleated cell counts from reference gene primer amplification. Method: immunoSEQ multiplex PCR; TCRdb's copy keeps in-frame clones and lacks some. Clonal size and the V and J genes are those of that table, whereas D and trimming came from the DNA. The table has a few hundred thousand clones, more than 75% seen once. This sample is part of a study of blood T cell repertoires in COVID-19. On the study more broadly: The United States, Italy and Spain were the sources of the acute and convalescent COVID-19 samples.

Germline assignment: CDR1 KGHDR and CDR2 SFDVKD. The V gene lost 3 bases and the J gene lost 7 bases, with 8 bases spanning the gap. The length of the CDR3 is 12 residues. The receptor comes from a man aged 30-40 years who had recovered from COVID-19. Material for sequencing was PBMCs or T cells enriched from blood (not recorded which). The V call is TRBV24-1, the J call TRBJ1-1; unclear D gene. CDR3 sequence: CATSDEAGEAFF. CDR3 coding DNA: TGTGCCACCAGTGATGAGGCGGGTGAAGCTTTCTTT.